The entry below gives a single TCR beta chain sequence along with its context. The record originates from a study of T cell changes during pregnancy in multiple sclerosis. TCRdb's copy holds only in-frame clones and misses some; the assay was immunoSEQ multiplex PCR. This sample yields about 93,000 clones, of which 91% are seen a single time; about 1.7% belongs to the top ten. V trimming: 4 bases; J trimming: 1 base; junction bases outside the gene matches: 3. This CDR3 is built from 15 residues. Per the germline V gene, CDR1 is LGHNA and CDR2 is YSLEER. This sequence joins TRBV4-3 and TRBJ1-5, with 8 bases aligning to TRBD1. The material was peripheral blood, obtained after pregnancy. This TCR was recovered from a female donor in good health, enrolled as a control in a pregnancy study. Here the CDR3 DNA reads TGCGCCAGCAGCCCAGACAGGGGAAGCAATCAGCCCCAGCATTTT. As protein: CASSPDRGSNQPQHF.